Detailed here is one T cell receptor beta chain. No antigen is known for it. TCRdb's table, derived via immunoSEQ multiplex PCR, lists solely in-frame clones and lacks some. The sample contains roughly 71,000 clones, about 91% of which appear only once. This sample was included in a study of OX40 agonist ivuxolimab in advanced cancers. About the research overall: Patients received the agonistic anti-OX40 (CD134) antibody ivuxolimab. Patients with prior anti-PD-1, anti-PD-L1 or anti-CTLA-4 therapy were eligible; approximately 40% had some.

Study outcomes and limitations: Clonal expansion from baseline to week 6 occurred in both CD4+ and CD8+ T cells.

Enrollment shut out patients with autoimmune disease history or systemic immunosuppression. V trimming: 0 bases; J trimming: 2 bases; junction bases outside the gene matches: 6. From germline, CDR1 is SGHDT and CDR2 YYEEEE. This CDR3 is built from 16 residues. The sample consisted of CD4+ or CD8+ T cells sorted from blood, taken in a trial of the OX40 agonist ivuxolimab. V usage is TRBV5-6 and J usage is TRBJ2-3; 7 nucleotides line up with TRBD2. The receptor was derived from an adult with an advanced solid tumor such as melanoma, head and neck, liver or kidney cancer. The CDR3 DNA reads TGTGCCAGCAGCTTGGTGGCTAGCGGATACACAGATACGCAGTATTTT. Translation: CASSLVASGYTDTQYF.